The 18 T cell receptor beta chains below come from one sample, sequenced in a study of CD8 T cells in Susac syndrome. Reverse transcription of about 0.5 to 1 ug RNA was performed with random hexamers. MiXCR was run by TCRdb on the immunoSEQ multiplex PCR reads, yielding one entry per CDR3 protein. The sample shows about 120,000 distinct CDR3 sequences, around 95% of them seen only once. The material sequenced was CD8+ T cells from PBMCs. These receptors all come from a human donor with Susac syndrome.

The CDR3 sequence is CASSLYGRNQPQHF. As DNA, the CDR3 is TGTGCCAGCAGTTTATACGGACGCAATCAGCCCCAGCATTTT. The chain couples TRBV12-3 or TRBV12-4 to TRBJ1-5, with unresolved D. The V end was cut by 2 bases, the J end by 2 bases, with 7 bases between. The CDR3 length is 14 residues.

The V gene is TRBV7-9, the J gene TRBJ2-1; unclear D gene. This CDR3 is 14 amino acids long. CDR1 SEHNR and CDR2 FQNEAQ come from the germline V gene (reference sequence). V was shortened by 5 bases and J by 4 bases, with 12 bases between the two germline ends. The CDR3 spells CASSLRATYNEQFF. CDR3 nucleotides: TGTGCCAGCAGCCTCCGAGCGACGTACAATGAGCAGTTCTTC.

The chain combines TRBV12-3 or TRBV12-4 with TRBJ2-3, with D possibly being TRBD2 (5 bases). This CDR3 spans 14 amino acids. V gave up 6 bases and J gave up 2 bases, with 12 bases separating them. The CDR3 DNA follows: TGTGCCAGCAGCAGGTACGGGGACACAGATACGCAGTATTTT. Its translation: CASSRYGDTDTQYF.

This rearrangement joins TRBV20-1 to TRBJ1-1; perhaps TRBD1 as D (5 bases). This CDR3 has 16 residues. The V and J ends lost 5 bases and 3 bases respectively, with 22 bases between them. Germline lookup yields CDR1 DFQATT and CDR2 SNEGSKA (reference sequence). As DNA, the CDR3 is TGCAGTGCTCCTAAACCGGGACGGATGCTTGACACTGAAGCTTTCTTT. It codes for CSAPKPGRMLDTEAFF.

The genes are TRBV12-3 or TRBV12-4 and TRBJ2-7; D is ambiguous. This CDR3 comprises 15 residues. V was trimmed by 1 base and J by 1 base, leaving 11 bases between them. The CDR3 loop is CASSLDEAKSYEQYF. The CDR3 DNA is TGTGCCAGCAGTTTAGATGAGGCCAAATCCTACGAGCAGTACTTC.

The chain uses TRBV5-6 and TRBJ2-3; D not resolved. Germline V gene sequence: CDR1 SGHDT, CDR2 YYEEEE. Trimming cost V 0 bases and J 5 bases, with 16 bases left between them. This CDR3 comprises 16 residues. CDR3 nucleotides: TGTGCCAGCAGCTTGGTATCAGTCGAGGCTATAGATACGCAGTATTTT. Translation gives CASSLVSVEAIDTQYF. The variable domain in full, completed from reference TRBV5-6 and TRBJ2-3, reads DAGVTQSPTHLIKTRGQQVTLRCSPKSGHDTVSWYQQALGQGPQFIFQYYEEEERQRGNFPDRFSGHQFPNYSSELNVNALLLGDSALYLCASSLVSVEAIDTQYFGPGTRLTVL.

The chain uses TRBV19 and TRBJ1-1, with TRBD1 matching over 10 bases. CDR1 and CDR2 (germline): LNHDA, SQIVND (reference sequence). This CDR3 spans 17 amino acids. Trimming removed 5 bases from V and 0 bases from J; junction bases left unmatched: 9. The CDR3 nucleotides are TGTGCCAGTAGTCCGGACCCGGGACAGGGGATGAACACTGAAGCTTTCTTT. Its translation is CASSPDPGQGMNTEAFF.

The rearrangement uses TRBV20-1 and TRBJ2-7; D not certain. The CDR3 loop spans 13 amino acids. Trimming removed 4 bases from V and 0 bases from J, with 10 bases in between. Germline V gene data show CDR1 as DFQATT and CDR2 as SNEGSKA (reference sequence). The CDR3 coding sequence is TGCAGTGCTACCCGGACGCGCTCCTACGAGCAGTACTTC. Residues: CSATRTRSYEQYF.

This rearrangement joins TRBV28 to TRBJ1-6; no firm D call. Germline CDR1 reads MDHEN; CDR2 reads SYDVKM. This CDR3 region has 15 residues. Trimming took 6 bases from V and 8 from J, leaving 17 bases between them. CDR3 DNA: TGTGCCAGCAGCCCCCGATCTGAAATGGATTCACCCCTCCACTTT. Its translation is CASSPRSEMDSPLHF.

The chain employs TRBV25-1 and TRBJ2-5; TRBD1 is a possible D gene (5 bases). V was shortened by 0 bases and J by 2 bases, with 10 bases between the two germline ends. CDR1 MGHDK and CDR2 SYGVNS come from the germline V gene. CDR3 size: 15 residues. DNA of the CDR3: TGTGCCAGCAGTGAATACAGGGTTGAACAAGAGACCCAGTACTTC. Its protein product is CASSEYRVEQETQYF.

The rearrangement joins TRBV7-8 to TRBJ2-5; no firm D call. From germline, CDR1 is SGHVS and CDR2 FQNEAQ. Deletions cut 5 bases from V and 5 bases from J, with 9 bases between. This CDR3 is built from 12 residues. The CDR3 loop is CASSPRVETQYF. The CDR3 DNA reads TGTGCCAGCAGCCCACGGGTGGAGACCCAGTACTTC.

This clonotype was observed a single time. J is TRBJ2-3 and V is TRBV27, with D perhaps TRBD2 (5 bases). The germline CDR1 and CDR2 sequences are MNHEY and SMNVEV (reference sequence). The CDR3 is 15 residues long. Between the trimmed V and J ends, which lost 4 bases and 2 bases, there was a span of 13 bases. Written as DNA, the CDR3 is TGTGCCAGCAGTTCCGTTCGCGGGTACACAGATACGCAGTATTTT. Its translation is CASSSVRGYTDTQYF.

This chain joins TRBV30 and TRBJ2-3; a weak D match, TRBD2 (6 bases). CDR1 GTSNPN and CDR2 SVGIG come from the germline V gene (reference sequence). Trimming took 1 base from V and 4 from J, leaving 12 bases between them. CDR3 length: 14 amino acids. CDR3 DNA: TGTGCCTGGAGTGGGATAGCGGTATCAGATACGCAGTATTTT. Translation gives CAWSGIAVSDTQYF. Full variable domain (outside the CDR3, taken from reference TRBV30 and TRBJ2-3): SQTIHQWPATLVQPVGSPLSLECTVEGTSNPNLYWYRQAAGRGLQLLFYSVGIGQISSEVPQNLSASRPQDRQFILSSKKLLLSDSGFYLCAWSGIAVSDTQYFGPGTRLTVL.

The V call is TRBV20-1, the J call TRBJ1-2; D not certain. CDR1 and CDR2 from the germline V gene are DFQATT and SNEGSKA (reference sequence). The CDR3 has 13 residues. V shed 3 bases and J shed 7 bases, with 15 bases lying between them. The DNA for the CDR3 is TGCAGTGCTAGTAGACCGTTCTTTCCTGGCTACACCTTC. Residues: CSASRPFFPGYTF.

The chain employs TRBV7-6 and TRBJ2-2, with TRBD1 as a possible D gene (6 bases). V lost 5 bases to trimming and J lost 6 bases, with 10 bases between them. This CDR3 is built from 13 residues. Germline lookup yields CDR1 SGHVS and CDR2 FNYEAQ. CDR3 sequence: CASSPGDPGELFF. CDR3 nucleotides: TGTGCCAGCAGCCCAGGGGATCCCGGGGAGCTGTTTTTT.

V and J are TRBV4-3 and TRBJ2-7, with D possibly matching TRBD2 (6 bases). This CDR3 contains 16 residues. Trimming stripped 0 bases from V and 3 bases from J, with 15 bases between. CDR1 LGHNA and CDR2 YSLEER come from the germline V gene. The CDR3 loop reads CASSQDAGPGFYEQYF. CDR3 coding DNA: TGCGCCAGCAGCCAAGATGCGGGACCCGGGTTCTACGAGCAGTACTTC.

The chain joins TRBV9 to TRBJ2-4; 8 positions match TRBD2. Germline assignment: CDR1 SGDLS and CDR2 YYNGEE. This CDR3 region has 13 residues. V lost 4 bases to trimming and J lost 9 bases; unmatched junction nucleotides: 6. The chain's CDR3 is CASSLAGWGIQYF. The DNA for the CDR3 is TGTGCCAGCAGCTTAGCGGGGTGGGGCATTCAGTACTTC. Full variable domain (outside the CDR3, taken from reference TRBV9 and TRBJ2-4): DSGVTQTPKHLITATGQRVTLRCSPRSGDLSVYWYQQSLDQGLQFLIQYYNGEERAKGNILERFSAQQFPDLHSELNLSSLELGDSALYFCASSLAGWGIQYFGAGTRLSVL.

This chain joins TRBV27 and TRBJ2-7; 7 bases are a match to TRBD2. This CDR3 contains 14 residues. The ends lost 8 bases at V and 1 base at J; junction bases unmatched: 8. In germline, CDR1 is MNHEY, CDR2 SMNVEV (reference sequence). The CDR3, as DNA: TGTGCCAGCCGACCTGGACTAGTTTCCTACGAGCAGTACTTC. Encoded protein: CASRPGLVSYEQYF.